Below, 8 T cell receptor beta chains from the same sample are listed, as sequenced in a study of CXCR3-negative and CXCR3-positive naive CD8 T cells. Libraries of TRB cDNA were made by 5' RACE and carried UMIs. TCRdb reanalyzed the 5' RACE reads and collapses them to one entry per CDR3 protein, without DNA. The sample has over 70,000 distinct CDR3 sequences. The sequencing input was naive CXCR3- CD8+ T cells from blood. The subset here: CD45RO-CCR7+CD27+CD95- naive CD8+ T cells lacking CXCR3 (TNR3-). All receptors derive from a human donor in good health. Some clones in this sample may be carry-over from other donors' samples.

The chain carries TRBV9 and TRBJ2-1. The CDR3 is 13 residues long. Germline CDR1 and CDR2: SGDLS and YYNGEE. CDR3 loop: CASSLQYGDEQFF.

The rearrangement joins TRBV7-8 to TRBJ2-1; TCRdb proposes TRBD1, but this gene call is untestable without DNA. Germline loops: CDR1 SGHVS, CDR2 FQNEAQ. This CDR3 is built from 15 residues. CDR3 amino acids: CASSLAGTEYNEQFF.

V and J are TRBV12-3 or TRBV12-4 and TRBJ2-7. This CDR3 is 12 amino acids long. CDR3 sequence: CASSYSSYEQYF.

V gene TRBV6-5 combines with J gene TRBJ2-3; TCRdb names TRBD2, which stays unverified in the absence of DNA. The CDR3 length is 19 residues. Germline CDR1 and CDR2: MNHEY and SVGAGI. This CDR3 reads CASSYSKLAGGPVVDTQYF.

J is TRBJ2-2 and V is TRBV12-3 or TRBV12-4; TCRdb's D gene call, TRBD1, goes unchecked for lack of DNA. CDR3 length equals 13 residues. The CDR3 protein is CASSWGVGGELFF.

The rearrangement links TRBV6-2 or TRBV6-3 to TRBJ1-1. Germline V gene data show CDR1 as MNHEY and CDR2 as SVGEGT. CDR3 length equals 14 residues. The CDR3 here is CASSSLWQNTEAFF.

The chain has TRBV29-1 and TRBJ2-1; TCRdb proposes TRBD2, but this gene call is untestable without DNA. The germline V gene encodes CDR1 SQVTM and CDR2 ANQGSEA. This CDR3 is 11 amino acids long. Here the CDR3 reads CSVSAGHEAFF.

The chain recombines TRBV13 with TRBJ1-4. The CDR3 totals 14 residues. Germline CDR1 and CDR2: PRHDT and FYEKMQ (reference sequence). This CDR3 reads CASSRRDQSEKLFF. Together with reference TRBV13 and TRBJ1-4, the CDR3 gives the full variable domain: AAGVIQSPRHLIKEKRETATLKCYPIPRHDTVYWYQQGPGQDPQFLISFYEKMQSDKGSIPDRFSAQQFSDYHSELNMSSLELGDSALYFCASSRRDQSEKLFFGSGTQLSVL.